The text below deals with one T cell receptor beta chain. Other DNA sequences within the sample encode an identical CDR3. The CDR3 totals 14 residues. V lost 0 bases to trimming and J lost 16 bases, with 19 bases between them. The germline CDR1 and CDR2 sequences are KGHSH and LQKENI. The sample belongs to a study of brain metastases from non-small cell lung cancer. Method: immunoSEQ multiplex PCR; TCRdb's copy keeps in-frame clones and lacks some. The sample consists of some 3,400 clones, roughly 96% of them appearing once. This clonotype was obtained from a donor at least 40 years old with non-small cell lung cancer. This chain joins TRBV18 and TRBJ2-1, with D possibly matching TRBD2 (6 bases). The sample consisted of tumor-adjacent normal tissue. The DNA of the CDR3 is TGTGCCAGCTCACCACCGAGTTCGGGGGTGCCCCCATTCTTC. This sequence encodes CASSPPSSGVPPFF.